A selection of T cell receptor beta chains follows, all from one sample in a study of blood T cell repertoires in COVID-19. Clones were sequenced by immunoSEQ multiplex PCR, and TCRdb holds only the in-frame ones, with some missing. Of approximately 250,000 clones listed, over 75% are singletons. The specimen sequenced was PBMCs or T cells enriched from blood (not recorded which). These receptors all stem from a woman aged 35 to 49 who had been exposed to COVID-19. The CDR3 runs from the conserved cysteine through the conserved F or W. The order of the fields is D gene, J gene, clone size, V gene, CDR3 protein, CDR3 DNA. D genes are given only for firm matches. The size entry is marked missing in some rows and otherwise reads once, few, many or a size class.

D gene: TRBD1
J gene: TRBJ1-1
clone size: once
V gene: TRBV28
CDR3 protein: CASTSGGANTEAFF
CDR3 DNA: TGTGCCAGCACCTCAGGGGGAGCGAACACTGAAGCTTTCTTT

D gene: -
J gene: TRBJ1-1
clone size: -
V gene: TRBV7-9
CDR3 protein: CASSTWTLNTEAFF
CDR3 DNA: TGTGCCAGCAGCACCTGGACACTAAACACTGAAGCTTTCTTT

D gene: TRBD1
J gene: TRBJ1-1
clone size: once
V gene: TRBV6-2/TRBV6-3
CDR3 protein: CASSYSISRQGGPVTEAFF
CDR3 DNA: TGTGCCAGCAGTTACTCGATATCCCGACAGGGGGGCCCGGTGACTGAAGCTTTCTTT

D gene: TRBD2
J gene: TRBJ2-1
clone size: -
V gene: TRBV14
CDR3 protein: CASSWRSGRAIDEQFF
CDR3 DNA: TGTGCCAGCAGCTGGAGGAGCGGGAGGGCCATCGATGAGCAGTTCTTC

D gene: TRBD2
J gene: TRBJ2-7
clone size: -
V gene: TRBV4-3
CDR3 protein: CASSQSRLAGFEQYF
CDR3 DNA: TGCGCCAGCAGCCAATCCCGACTAGCGGGCTTCGAGCAGTACTTC

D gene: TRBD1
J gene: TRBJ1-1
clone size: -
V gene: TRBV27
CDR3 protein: CASRGQTGGKTEAFF
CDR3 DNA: TGTGCCAGCAGGGGACAGACAGGGGGTAAGACTGAAGCTTTCTTT

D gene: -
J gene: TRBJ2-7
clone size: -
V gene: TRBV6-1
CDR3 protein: CASSDPKPVIYF
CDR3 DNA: TGTGCCAGCAGTGACCCAAAGCCCGTGATTTACTTC

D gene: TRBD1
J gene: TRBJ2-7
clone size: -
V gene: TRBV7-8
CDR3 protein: CASSLDPTGGFYEQYF
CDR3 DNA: TGTGCCAGCAGCTTAGACCCGACAGGGGGCTTCTACGAGCAGTACTTC

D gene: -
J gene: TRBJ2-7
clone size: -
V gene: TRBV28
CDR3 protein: CASSLWAGFDEQYF
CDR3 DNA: TGTGCCAGCAGTTTATGGGCAGGGTTCGACGAGCAGTACTTC

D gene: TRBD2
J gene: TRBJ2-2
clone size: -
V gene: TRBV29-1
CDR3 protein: CSVSGLAGGLGTGELFF
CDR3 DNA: TGCAGCGTTTCCGGACTAGCGGGAGGTCTCGGCACCGGGGAGCTGTTTTTT

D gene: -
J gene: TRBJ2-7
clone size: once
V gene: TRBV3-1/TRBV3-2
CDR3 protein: CASSHGRGEQYF
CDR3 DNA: TGTGCCAGCAGCCATGGGAGGGGGGAGCAGTACTTC

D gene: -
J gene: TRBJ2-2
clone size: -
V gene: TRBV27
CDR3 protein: CASSFRIPGGINTGELFF
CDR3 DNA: TGTGCCAGCAGTTTTAGGATCCCCGGAGGGATTAACACCGGGGAGCTGTTTTTT

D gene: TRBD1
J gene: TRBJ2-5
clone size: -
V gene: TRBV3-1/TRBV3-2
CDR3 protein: CASSQDTLATGDETQYF
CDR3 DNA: TGTGCCAGCAGCCAAGATACGCTAGCGACAGGGGATGAGACCCAGTACTTC

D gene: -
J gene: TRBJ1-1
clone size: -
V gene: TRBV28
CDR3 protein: CASSSFTSNTEAFF
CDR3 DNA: TGTGCCAGCAGTTCCTTTACAAGTAACACTGAAGCTTTCTTT

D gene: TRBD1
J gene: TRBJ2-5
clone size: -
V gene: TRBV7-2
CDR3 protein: CASSPSIRAGGGETQYF
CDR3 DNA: TGTGCCAGCAGCCCGTCGATTAGGGCAGGGGGTGGGGAGACCCAGTACTTC

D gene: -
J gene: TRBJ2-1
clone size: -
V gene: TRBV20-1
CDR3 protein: CSASFQGGSYNEQFF
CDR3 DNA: TGCAGTGCTAGTTTTCAGGGGGGCTCCTACAATGAGCAGTTCTTC

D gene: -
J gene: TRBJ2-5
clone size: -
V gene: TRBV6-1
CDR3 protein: CASSERSGQETQYF
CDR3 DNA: TGTGCCAGCAGTGAACGTAGCGGCCAAGAGACCCAGTACTTC

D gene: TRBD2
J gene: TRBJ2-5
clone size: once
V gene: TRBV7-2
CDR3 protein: CASSFGGGWEETQYF
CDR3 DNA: TGTGCCAGCAGCTTCGGGGGAGGGTGGGAAGAGACCCAGTACTTC

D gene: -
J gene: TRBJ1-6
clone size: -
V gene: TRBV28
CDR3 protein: CAAASGTGNSPLHF
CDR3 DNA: TGTGCCGCCGCCTCGGGTACCGGGAATTCACCCCTCCACTTT

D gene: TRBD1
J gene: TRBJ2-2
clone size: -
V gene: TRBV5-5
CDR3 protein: CASSFVTGGNTGELFF
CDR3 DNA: TGTGCCAGCAGCTTCGTAACAGGGGGCAACACCGGGGAGCTGTTTTTT

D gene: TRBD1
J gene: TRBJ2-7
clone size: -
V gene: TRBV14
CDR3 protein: CASSQDYPTGDHEQYF
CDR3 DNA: TGTGCCAGCAGCCAAGATTACCCAACAGGGGACCACGAGCAGTACTTC

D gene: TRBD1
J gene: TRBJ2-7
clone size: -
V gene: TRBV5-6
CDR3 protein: CASSFTTRGQGSYEQYF
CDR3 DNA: TGTGCCAGCAGCTTCACCACCCGCGGACAGGGATCCTACGAGCAGTACTTC

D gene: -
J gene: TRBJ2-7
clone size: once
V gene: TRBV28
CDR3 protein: CASDSSGTGSYEQYF
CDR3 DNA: TGTGCCAGCGACTCGAGCGGGACAGGCTCCTACGAGCAGTACTTC

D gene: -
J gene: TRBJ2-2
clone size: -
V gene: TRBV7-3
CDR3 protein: CASSPRGTGELFF
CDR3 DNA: TGTGCCAGCAGCCCAAGGGGAACCGGGGAGCTGTTTTTT

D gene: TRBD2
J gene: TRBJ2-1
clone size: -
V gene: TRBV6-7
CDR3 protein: CASSPGLASHEQFF
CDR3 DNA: TGTGCCAGCAGCCCGGGACTAGCGTCACATGAGCAGTTCTTC

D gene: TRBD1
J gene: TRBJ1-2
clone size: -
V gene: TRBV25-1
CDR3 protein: CASSVGTGWGYTF
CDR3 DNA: TGTGCCAGCAGTGTAGGGACAGGGTGGGGCTACACCTTC

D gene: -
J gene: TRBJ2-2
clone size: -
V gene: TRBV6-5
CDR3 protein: CASSYETGDTGELFF
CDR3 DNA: TGTGCCAGCAGTTACGAGACTGGAGACACCGGGGAGCTGTTTTTT

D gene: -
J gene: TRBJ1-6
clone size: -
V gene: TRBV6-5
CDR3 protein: CASSYYRDNNSPLHF
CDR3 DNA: TGTGCCAGCAGTTACTACAGGGATAATAATTCACCCCTCCACTTT

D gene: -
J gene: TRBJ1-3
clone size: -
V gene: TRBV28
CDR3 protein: CASSFPESTGNTIYF
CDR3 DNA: TGTGCCAGCAGTTTTCCGGAGTCTACTGGAAACACCATATATTTT

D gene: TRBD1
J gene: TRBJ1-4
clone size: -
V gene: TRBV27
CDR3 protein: CASSPTWDRQGPPVF
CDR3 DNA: TGTGCCAGCAGTCCTACATGGGACCGACAGGGCCCTCCGGTTTTT

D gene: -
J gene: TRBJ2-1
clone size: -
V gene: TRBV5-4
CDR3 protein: CASSPTRPGNEQFF
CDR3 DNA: TGTGCCAGCAGCCCCACTCGGCCAGGGAATGAGCAGTTCTTC

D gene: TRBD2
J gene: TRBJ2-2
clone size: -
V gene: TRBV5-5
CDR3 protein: CASSPVAGLGNTGELFF
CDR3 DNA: TGTGCCAGCAGCCCTGTAGCGGGGCTAGGGAACACCGGGGAGCTGTTTTTT

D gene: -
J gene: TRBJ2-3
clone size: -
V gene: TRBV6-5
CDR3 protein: CASRTGFTDTQYF
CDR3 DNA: TGTGCCAGCCGTACAGGGTTCACAGATACGCAGTATTTT

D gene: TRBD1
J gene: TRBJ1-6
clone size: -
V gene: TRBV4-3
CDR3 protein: CASSPRDRDSPLHF
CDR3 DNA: TGCGCCAGCAGCCCGCGGGACAGGGATTCACCCCTCCACTTT

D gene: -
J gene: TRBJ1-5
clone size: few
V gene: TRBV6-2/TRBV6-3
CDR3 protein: CASSYPGQPQHF
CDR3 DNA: TGTGCCAGCAGTTACCCGGGTCAGCCCCAGCATTTT

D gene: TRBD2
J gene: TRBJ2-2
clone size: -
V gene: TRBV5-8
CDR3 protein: CASSFGTSGVGELFF
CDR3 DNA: TGTGCCAGCAGCTTTGGGACTAGCGGGGTCGGGGAGCTGTTTTTT

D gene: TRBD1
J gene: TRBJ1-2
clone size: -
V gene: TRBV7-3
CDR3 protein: CASSPDGTGRAYGYTF
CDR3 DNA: TGTGCCAGCAGCCCTGACGGGACAGGGCGCGCCTATGGCTACACCTTC

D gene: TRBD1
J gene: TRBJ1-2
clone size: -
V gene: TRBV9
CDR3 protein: CASSPPDRVPDGYTF
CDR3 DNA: TGTGCCAGCAGCCCTCCGGACAGGGTCCCTGATGGCTACACCTTC

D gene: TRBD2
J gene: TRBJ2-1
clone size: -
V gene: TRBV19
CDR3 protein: CASSGRLAGRINNEQFF
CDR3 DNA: TGTGCCAGTAGTGGACGACTAGCGGGGAGAATTAACAATGAGCAGTTCTTC

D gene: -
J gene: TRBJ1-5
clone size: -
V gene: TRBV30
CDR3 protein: CAWSVSGNQPQHF
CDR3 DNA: TGTGCCTGGAGTGTATCGGGGAATCAGCCCCAGCATTTT

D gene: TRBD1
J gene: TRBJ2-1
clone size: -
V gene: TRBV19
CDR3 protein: CASKAGGYNEQFF
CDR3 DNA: TGTGCCAGTAAGGCAGGGGGCTACAATGAGCAGTTCTTC

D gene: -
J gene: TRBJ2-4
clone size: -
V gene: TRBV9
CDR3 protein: CASSVAHRDLQYF
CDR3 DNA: TGTGCCAGCAGCGTAGCCCACAGGGACCTTCAGTACTTC

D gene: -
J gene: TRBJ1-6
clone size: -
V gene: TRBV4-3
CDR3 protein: CASSQDWQGSSYNSPLHF
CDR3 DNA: TGCGCCAGCAGCCAAGATTGGCAGGGAAGCTCCTATAATTCACCCCTCCACTTT

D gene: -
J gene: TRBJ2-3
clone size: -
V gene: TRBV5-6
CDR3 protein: CASSLPGGSLTDTQYF
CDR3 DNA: TGTGCCAGCAGCTTGCCGGGGGGCTCTCTCACAGATACGCAGTATTTT

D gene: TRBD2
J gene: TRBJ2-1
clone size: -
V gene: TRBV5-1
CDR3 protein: CASSTGLAKYNEQFF
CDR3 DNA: TGCGCCAGCAGCACAGGACTAGCGAAGTACAATGAGCAGTTCTTC

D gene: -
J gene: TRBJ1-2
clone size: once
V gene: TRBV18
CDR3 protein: CASSPYQGRSTGYGYTF
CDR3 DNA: TGTGCCAGCTCACCGTATCAGGGGCGCTCTACCGGCTATGGCTACACCTTC